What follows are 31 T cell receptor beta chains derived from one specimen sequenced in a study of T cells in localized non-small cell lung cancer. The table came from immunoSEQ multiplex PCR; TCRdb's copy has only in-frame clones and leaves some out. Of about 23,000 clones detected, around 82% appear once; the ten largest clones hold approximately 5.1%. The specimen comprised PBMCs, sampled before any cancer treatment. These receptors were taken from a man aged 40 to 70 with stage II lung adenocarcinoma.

Written as DNA, the CDR3 is TGCGCCAGCGGCTTTAGGGGAGCCTACAATGAGCAGTTCTTC. Translated, it gives CASGFRGAYNEQFF. V usage is TRBV10-2 and J usage is TRBJ2-1, with D perhaps being TRBD1 or TRBD2 (5 bases each). Germline V gene lookup returns CDR1 WSHSY and CDR2 SAAADI. The ends were cut back, 8 bases at V and 2 bases at J, with 13 bases in the middle. The length of the CDR3 is 14 residues.

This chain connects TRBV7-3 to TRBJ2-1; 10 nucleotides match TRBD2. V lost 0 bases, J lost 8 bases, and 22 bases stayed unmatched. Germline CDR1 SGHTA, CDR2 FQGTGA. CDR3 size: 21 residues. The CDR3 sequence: CASSLTSFGTSVPFFVYEQFF. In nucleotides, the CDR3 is TGTGCCAGCAGCTTAACTTCGTTCGGGACTAGCGTGCCGTTTTTTGTCTATGAGCAGTTCTTC. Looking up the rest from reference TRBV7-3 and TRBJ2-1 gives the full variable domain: GAGVSQTPSNKVTEKGKYVELRCDPISGHTALYWYRQSLGQGPEFLIYFQGTGAADDSGLPNDRFFAVRPEGSVSTLKIQRTERGDSAVYLCASSLTSFGTSVPFFVYEQFFGPGTRLTVL.

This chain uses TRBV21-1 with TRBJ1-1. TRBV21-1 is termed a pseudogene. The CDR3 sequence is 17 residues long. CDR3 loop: CASSFREGGQGYTEAFF. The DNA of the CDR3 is TGTGCCAGCAGCTTCAGAGAGGGGGGCCAGGGGTACACTGAAGCTTTCTTT.

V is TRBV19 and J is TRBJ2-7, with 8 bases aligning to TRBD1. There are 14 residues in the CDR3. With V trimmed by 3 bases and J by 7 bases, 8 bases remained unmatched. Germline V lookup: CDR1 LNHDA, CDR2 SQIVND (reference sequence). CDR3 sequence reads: CASSMRTGHGEQYF. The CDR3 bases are TGTGCCAGTAGTATGAGGACAGGGCACGGTGAGCAGTACTTC.

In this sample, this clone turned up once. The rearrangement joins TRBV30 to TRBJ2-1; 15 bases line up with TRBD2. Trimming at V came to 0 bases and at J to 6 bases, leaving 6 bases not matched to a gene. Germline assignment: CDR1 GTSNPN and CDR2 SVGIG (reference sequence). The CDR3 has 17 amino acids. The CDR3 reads CAWSVRRTSGRVNEQFF. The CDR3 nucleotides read TGTGCCTGGAGTGTACGAAGGACTAGCGGGAGGGTCAATGAGCAGTTCTTC.

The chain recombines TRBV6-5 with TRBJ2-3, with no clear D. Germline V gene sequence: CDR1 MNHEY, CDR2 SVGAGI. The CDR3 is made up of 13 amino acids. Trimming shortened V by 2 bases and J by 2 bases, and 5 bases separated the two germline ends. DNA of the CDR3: TGTGCCAGCAGTTACCAATTCACAGATACGCAGTATTTT. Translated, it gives CASSYQFTDTQYF.

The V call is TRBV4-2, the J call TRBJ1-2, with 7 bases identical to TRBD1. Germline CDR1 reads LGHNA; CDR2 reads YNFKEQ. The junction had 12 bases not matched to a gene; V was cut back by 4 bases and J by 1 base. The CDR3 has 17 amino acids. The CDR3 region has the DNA TGTGCCAGCAGCCCAACGGGACAGCCAAATTATAACTATGGCTACACCTTC. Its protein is CASSPTGQPNYNYGYTF.

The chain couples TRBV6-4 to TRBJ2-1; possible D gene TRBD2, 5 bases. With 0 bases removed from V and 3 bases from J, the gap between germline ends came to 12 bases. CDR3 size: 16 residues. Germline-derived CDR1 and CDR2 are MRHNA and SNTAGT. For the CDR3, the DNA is TGTGCCAGCAGTGACTCAGCGGCGTCGGGCTACAATGAGCAGTTCTTC. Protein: CASSDSAASGYNEQFF.

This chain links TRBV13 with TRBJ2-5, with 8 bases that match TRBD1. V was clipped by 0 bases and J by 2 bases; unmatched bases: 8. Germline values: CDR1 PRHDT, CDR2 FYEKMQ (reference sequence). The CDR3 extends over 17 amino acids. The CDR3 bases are TGTGCCAGCAGCTTAGGGGACTTAGGGGACAGGCAAGAGACCCAGTACTTC. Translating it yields CASSLGDLGDRQETQYF.

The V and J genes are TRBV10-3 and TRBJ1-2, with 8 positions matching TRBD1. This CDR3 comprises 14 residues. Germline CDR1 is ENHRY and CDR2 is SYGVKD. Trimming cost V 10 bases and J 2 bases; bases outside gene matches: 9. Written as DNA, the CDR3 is TGTGCCACAGGGACAGGAAGGTGGAACTATGGCTACACCTTC. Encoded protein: CATGTGRWNYGYTF.

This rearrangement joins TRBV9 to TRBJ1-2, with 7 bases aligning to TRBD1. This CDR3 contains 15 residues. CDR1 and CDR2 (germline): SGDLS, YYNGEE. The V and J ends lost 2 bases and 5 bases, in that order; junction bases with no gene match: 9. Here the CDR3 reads CASSVGDRDPYGYTF. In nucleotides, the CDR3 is TGTGCCAGCAGCGTCGGAGACAGGGACCCTTATGGCTACACCTTC.

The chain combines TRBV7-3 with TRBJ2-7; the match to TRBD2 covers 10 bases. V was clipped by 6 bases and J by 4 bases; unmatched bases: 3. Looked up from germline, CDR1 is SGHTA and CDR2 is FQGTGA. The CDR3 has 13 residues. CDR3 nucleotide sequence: TGTGCCAGCAGGATAGCGGGAGGTTACGAGCAGTACTTC. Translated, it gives CASRIAGGYEQYF.

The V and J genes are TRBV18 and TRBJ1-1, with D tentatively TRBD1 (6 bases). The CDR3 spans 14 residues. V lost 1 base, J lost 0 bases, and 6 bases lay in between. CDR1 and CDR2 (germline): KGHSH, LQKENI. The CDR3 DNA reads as TGTGCCAGCTCACCACAGGGGGTGAACACTGAAGCTTTCTTT. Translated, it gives CASSPQGVNTEAFF.

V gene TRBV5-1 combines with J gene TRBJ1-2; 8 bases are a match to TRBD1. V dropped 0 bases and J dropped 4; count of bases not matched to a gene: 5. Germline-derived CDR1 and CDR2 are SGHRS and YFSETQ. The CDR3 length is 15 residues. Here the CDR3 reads CASSLVDRGVYGYTF. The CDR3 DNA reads TGCGCCAGCAGCTTGGTCGACAGGGGCGTCTATGGCTACACCTTC.

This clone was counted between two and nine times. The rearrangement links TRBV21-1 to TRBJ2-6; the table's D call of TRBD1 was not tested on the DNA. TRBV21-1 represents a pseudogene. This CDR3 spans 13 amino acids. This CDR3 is CASFNTGANVLTF. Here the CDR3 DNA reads TGTGCCAGCTTCAATACAGGGGCCAACGTCCTGACTTTC.

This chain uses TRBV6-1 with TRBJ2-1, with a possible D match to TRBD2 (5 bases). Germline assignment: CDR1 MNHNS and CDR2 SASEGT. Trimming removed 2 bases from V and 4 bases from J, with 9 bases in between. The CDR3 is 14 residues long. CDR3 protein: CASSESGAYNEQFF. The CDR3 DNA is TGTGCCAGCAGTGAAAGCGGCGCGTACAATGAGCAGTTCTTC.

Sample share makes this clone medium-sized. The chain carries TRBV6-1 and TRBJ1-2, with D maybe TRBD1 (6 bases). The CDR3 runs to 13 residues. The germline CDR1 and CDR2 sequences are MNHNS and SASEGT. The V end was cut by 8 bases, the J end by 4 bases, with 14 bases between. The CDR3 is CASGAGQFYGYTF. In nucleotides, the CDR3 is TGTGCCAGCGGCGCAGGACAGTTCTATGGCTACACCTTC.

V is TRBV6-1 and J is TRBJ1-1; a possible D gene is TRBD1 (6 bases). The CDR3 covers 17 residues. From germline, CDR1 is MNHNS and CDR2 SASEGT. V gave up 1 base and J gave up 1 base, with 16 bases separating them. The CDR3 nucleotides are TGTGCCAGCAGTGAAGAAGGGGGAGGATACGGGAACACTGAAGCTTTCTTT. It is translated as CASSEEGGGYGNTEAFF.

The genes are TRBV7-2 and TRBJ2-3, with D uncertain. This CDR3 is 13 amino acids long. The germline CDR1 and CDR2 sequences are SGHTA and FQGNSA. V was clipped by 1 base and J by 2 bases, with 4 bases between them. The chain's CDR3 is CASSLDPTDTQYF. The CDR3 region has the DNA TGTGCCAGCAGCTTAGACCCCACAGATACGCAGTATTTT.

CDR3 residues: CASSLAGRANYGYTF. CDR3 coding DNA: TGTGCCAGCAGCTTGGCCGGGAGAGCTAACTATGGCTACACCTTC. The chain combines TRBV5-6 with TRBJ1-2, with no clear D. The germline V gene has CDR1 SGHDT and CDR2 YYEEEE. Between the trimmed V and J ends, which lost 0 bases and 0 bases, there was a span of 9 bases. CDR3 length: 15 amino acids.

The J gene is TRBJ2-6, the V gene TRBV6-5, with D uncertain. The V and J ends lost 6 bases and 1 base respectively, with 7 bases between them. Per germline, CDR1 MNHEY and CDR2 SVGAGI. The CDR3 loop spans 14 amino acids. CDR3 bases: TGTGCCAGCAGCCAGAGTTCTGGGGCCAACGTCCTGACTTTC. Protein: CASSQSSGANVLTF.

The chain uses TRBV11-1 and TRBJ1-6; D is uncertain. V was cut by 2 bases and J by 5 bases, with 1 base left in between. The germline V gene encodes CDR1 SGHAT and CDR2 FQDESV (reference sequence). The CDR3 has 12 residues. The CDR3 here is CASSLNNSPLHF. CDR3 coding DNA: TGTGCCAGCAGCTTAAATAATTCACCCCTCCACTTT.

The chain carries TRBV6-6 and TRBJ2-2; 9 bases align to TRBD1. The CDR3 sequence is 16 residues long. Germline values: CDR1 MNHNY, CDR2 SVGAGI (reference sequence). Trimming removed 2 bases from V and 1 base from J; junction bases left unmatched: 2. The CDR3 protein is CASSYPGQGNTGELFF. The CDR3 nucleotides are TGTGCCAGCAGTTACCCGGGACAGGGGAACACCGGGGAGCTGTTTTTT.

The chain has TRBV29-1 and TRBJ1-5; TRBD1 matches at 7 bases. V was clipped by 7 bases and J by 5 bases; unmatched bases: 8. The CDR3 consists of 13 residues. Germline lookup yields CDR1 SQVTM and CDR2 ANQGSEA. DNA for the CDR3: TGCAGCGCCTCCACAGGGGAAGATCAGCCCCAGCATTTT. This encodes CSASTGEDQPQHF.

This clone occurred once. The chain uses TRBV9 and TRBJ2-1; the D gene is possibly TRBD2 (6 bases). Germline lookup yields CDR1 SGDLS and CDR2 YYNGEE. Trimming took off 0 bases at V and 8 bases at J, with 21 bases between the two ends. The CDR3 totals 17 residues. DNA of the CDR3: TGTGCCAGCAGCGTAGCCCTTCGACCCGGCGGGACCGATGAGCAGTTCTTC. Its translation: CASSVALRPGGTDEQFF.

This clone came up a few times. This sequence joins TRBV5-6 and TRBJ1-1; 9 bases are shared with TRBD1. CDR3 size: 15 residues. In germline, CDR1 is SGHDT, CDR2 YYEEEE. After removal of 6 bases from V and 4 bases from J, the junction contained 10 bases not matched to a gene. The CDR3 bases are TGTGCCAGCACCCCAACGACAGGGGGAGGCACTGAAGCTTTCTTT. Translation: CASTPTTGGGTEAFF.

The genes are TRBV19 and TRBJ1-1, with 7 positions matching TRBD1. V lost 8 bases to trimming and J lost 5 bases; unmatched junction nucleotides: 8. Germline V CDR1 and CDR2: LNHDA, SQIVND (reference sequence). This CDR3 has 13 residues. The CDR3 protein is CASGLTGRTEAFF. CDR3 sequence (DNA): TGTGCCAGTGGGCTGACAGGGCGAACTGAAGCTTTCTTT. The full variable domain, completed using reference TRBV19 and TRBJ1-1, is DGGITQSPKYLFRKEGQNVTLSCEQNLNHDAMYWYRQDPGQGLRLIYYSQIVNDFQKGDIAEGYSVSREKKESFPLTVTSAQKNPTAFYLCASGLTGRTEAFFGQGTRLTVV.

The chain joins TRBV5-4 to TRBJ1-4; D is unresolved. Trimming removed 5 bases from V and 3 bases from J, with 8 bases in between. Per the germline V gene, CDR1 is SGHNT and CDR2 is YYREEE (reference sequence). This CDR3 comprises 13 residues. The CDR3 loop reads CASRPASNEKLFF. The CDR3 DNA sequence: TGTGCCAGCAGGCCGGCCTCTAATGAAAAACTGTTTTTT.

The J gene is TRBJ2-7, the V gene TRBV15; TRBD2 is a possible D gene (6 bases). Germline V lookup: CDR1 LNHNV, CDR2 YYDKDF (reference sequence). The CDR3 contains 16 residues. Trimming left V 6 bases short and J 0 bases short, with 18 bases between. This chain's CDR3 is CATRDGKGGNSYEQYF. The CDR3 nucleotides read TGTGCCACCAGGGACGGGAAGGGCGGGAACTCCTACGAGCAGTACTTC.

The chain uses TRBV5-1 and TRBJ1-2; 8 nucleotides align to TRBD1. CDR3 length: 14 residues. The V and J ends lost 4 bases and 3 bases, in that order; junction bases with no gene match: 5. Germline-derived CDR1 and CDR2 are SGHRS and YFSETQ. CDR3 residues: CASSIGTGYYGYTF. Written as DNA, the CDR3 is TGCGCCAGCAGCATCGGGACAGGCTACTATGGCTACACCTTC.

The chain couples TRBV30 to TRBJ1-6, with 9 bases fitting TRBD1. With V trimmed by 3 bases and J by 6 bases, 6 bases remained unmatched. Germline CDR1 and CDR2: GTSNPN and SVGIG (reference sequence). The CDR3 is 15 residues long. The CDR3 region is CAWRPGTGRNSPLHF. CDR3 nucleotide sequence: TGTGCCTGGAGACCCGGGACAGGGCGTAATTCACCCCTCCACTTT. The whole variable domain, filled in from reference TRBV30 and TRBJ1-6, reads SQTIHQWPATLVQPVGSPLSLECTVEGTSNPNLYWYRQAAGRGLQLLFYSVGIGQISSEVPQNLSASRPQDRQFILSSKKLLLSDSGFYLCAWRPGTGRNSPLHFGNGTRLTVT.